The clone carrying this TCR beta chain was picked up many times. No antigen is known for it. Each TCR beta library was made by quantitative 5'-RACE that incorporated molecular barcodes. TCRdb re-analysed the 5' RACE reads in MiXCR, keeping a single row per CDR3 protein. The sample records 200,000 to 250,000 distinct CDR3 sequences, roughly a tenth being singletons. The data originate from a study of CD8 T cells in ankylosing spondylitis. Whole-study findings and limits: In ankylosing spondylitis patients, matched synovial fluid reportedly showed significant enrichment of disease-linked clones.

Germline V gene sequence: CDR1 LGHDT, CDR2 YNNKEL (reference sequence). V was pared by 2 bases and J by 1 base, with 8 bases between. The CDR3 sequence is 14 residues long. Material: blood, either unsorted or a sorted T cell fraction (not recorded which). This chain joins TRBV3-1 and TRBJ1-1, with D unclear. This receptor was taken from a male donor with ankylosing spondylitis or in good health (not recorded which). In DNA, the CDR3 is TGTGCCAGCAGCCAAAAGGGCAGGAACACTGAAGCTTTCTTT. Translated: CASSQKGRNTEAFF. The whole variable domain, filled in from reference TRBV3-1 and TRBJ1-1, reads DTAVSQTPKYLVTQMGNDKSIKCEQNLGHDTMYWYKQDSKKFLKIMFSYNNKELIINETVPNRFSPKSPDKAHLNLHINSLELGDSAVYFCASSQKGRNTEAFFGQGTRLTVV.